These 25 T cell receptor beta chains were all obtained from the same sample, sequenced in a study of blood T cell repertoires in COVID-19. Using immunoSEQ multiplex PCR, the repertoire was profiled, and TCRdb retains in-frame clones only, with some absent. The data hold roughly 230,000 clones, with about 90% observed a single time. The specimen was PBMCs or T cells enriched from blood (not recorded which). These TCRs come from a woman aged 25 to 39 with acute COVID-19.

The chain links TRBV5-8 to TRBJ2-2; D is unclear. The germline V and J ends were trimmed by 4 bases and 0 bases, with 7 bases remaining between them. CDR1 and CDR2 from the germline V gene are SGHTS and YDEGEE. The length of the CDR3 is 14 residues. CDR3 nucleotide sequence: TGTGCCAGCAGCCTAGGAACGAACACCGGGGAGCTGTTTTTT. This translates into CASSLGTNTGELFF.

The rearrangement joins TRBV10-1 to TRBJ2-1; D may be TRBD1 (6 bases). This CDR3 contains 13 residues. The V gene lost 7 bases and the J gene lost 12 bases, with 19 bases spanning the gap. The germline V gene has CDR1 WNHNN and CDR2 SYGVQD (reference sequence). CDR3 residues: CASTSGRDTGQFF. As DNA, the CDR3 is TGCGCCAGCACTTCAGGCAGGGACACCGGGCAGTTCTTC.

CDR3 DNA sequence: TGTGCCAGCACACAGGGGCTCATGAACACTGAAGCTTTCTTT. Protein product: CASTQGLMNTEAFF. This sequence joins TRBV14 and TRBJ1-1, with TRBD1 matching 7 bases. The CDR3 is 14 residues long. Germline values: CDR1 SGHDN, CDR2 FVKESK. The ends lost 7 bases at V and 0 bases at J; junction bases unmatched: 5.

In nucleotides, the CDR3 is TGTGCCTGGAGTACACAGGGGTATAGCAATCAGCCCCAGCATTTT. Its protein product is CAWSTQGYSNQPQHF. V usage is TRBV30 and J usage is TRBJ1-5; 7 bases map to TRBD1. The germline CDR1 and CDR2 sequences are GTSNPN and SVGIG (reference sequence). V trimming: 2 bases; J trimming: 0 bases; junction bases outside the gene matches: 4. This CDR3 spans 15 amino acids.

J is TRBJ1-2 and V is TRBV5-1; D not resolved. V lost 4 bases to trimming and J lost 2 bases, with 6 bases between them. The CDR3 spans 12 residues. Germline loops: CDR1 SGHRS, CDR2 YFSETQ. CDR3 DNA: TGCGCCAGCAGCCCCGTGAACTATGGCTACACCTTC. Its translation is CASSPVNYGYTF.

The CDR3 sequence is CASRRGPPSYNSPLHF. In DNA form, the CDR3 reads TGTGCCAGCAGGAGGGGGCCGCCCTCCTATAATTCACCCCTCCACTTT. The chain is built from TRBV2 and TRBJ1-6; 7 nucleotides line up with TRBD1. The CDR3 has 16 amino acids. The germline gives CDR1 SNHLY, CDR2 FYNNEI. The J segment lost 0 bases and the V segment lost 6 bases, leaving 5 bases of the junction unmatched.

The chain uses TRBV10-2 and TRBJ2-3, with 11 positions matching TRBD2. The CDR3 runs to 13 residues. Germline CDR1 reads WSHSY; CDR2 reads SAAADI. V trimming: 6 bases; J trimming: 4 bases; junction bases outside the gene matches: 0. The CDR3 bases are TGCGCCAGCAGGACTAGCGGGGCAGATACGCAGTATTTT. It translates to CASRTSGADTQYF.

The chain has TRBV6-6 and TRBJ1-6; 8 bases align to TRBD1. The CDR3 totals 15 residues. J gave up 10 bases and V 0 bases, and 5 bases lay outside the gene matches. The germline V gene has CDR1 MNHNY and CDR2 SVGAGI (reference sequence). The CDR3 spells CASSYSTGAISPLHF. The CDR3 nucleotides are TGTGCCAGCAGTTACTCGACAGGGGCCATCTCACCCCTCCACTTT.

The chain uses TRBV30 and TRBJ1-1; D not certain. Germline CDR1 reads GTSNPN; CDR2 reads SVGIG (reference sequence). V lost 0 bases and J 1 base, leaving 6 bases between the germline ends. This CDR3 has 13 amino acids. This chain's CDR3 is CAWSVRRNTEAFF. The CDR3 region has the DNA TGTGCCTGGAGTGTAAGGAGGAACACTGAAGCTTTCTTT.

CDR3 amino acids: CASSYGQGVDEQYF. The CDR3 DNA follows: TGTGCCAGCAGTTACGGCCAGGGGGTCGACGAGCAGTACTTC. V is TRBV6-5 and J is TRBJ2-7; 7 bases align to TRBD1. The CDR3 spans 14 residues. V trimming: 2 bases; J trimming: 5 bases; junction bases outside the gene matches: 6. The germline CDR1 and CDR2 sequences are MNHEY and SVGAGI.

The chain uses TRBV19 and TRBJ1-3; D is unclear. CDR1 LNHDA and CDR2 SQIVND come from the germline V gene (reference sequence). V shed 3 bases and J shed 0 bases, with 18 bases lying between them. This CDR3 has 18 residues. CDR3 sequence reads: CASSIHRYNPSSGNTIYF. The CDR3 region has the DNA TGTGCCAGTAGTATTCACCGTTACAACCCAAGCTCTGGAAACACCATATATTTT.

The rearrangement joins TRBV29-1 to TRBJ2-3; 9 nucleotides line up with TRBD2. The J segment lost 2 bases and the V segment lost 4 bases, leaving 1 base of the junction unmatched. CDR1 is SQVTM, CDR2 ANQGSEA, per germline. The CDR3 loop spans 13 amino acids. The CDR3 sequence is CSVVAGVTDTQYF. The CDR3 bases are TGCAGCGTTGTAGCGGGGGTCACAGATACGCAGTATTTT.

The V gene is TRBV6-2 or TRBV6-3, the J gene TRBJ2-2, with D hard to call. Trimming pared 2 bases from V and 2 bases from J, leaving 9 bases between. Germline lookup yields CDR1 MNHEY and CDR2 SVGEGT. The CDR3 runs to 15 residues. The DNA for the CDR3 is TGTGCCAGCAGTTACCGGAGTCCCAACACCGGGGAGCTGTTTTTT. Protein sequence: CASSYRSPNTGELFF.

The CDR3 here is CASSLEGQGMSGTPLHF. The CDR3 DNA reads as TGCGCCAGCAGCTTGGAGGGACAGGGAATGTCAGGCACACCCCTCCACTTT. The chain joins TRBV5-1 to TRBJ1-6, with 9 bases lining up with TRBD1. This CDR3 has 17 amino acids. CDR1 is SGHRS and CDR2 is YFSETQ in the germline V gene. V trimming: 0 bases; J trimming: 11 bases; junction bases outside the gene matches: 12.

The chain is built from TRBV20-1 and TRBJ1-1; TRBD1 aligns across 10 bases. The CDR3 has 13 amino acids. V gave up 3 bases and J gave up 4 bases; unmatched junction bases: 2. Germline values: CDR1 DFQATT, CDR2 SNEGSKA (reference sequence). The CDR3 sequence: CSASRDRGTEAFF. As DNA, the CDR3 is TGCAGTGCTAGTCGGGACAGGGGCACTGAAGCTTTCTTT.

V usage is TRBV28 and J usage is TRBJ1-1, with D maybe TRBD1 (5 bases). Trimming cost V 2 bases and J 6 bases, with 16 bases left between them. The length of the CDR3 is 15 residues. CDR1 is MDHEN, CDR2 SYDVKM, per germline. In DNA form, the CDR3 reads TGTGCCAGCAGTTTACAAAGAACAGGTGGGTCTGAAGCTTTCTTT. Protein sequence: CASSLQRTGGSEAFF.

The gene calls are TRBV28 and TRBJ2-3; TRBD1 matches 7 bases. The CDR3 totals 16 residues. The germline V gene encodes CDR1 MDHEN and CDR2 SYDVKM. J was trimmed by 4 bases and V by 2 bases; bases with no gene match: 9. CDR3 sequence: CASSLSRGTRADTQYF. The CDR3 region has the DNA TGTGCCAGCAGTTTAAGCAGGGGGACGAGGGCAGATACGCAGTATTTT.

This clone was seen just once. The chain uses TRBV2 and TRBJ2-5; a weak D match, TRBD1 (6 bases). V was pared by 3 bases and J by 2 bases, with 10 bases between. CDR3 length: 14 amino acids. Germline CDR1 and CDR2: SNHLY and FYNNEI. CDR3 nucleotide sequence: TGTGCCAGCAGTGACACACAGGGACAAGAGACCCAGTACTTC. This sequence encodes CASSDTQGQETQYF.

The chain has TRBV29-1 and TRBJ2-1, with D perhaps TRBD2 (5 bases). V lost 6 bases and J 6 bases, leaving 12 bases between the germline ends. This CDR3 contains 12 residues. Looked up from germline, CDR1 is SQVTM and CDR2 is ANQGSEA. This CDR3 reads CSVGLLRNEQFF. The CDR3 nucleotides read TGCAGCGTCGGACTTCTACGCAATGAGCAGTTCTTC.

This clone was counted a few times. In DNA form, the CDR3 reads TGTGCCTGGAGTCCAGGGGGAGAATGGGAAAAACTGTTTTTT. Translating it yields CAWSPGGEWEKLFF. The V call is TRBV30, the J call TRBJ1-4; 7 bases are shared with TRBD1. Germline V gene lookup returns CDR1 GTSNPN and CDR2 SVGIG (reference sequence). CDR3 length equals 14 residues. V lost 2 bases, J lost 8 bases, and 8 bases stayed unmatched.

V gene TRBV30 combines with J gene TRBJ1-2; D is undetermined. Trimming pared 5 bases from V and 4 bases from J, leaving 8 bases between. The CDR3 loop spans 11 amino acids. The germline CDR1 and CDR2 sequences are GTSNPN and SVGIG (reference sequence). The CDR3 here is CAWEGSYGYTF. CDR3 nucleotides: TGTGCCTGGGAAGGGAGCTATGGCTACACCTTC.

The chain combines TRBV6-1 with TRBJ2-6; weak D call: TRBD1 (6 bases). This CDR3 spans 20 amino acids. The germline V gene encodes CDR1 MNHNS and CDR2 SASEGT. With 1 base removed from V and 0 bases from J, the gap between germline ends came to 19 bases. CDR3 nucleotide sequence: TGTGCCAGCAGTGAAGTATTACTACAGGGCCTACTCTCTGGGGCCAACGTCCTGACTTTC. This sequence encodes CASSEVLLQGLLSGANVLTF.

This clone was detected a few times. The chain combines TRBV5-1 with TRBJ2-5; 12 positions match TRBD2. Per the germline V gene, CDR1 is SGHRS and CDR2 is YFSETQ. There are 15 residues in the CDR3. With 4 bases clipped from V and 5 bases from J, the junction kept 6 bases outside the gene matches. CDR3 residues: CASSPSGGAGETQYF. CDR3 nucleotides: TGCGCCAGCAGCCCTAGCGGGGGGGCCGGGGAGACCCAGTACTTC.

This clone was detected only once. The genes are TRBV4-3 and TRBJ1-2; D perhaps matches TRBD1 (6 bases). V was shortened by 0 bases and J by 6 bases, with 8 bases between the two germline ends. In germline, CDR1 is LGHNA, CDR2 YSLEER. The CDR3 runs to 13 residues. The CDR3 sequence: CASSQDRGNGYTF. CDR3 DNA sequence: TGCGCCAGCAGCCAAGATAGGGGGAATGGCTACACCTTC.

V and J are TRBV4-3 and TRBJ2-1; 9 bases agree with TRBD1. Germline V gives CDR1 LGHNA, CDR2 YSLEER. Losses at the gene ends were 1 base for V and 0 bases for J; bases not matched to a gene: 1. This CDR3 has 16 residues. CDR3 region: CASSQATGGSYNEQFF. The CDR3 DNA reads TGCGCCAGCAGCCAAGCGACAGGGGGCTCCTACAATGAGCAGTTCTTC.